The clone carrying this T cell receptor beta chain was seen only once. This specimen belongs to a study of blood T cells in healthy people across ages. This CDR3 spans 15 amino acids. The germline V and J ends were trimmed by 7 bases and 5 bases, with 22 bases remaining between them. The germline gives CDR1 SGHRS, CDR2 YFSETQ. The authors ran a second PCR of 7 to 11 cycles using a sample-barcoded 5' primer and a J-beta primer mix. TCRdb ran MiXCR on the 5' RACE reads and lists one entry per CDR3 protein. The table lists some 1.6 million distinct CDR3 sequences, roughly 30% of them singletons. Extraction of total RNA produced a minimum of 5.5 micrograms from each sample.

Sequencing was carried out using blood. The chain couples TRBV5-1 to TRBJ2-7; tentatively, D is TRBD2 (5 bases). The clonotype originates from a woman younger than 45 in good health. As DNA, the CDR3 is TGCGCCAGCGGCGCCGATGGCTTGAGGGATGACGAGCAGTACTTC. Residues: CASGADGLRDDEQYF. The whole variable domain, filled in from reference TRBV5-1 and TRBJ2-7, reads KAGVTQTPRYLIKTRGQQVTLSCSPISGHRSVSWYQQTPGQGLQFLFEYFSETQRNKGNFPGRFSGRQFSNSRSEMNVSTLELGDSALYLCASGADGLRDDEQYFGPGTRLTVT.